Listed below are T cell receptor beta chains from one sample, sequenced in a study of spatial heterogeneity in lung cancer. TCRdb re-called the 5' RACE reads with MiXCR, one entry per CDR3 protein. The table shows approximately 9,400 distinct CDR3 sequences, with around 4.5% occurring only once. Sample: PBMCs, taken at surgery. These receptors all come from a male donor with early-stage non-small cell lung cancer. The CDR3 runs from the conserved cysteine through the conserved F or W. The order of the fields is clone size, J gene, V gene, D gene, CDR3 DNA, CDR3 protein. D genes are given only for firm matches. The listing skips clone size in some rows; elsewhere it reads once, few, many or a size class.

clone_size: .; j_call: TRBJ2-7; v_call: TRBV5-5; d_call: .; cdr3_nt: TGTGCCAGCAGCTTGATAACGGGGGTCCACGAGCAGTACTTC; cdr3_aa: CASSLITGVHEQYF
clone_size: .; j_call: TRBJ2-7; v_call: TRBV7-8; d_call: .; cdr3_nt: TGTGCCAGCAGCCCCTATCGAGGGGGTCCCTACGAGCAGTACTTC; cdr3_aa: CASSPYRGGPYEQYF
clone_size: many; j_call: TRBJ2-5; v_call: TRBV10-3; d_call: TRBD1; cdr3_nt: TGTGCCATCAGCCCCGGGACAGGGGAAGAGACCCAGTACTTC; cdr3_aa: CAISPGTGEETQYF
clone_size: medium-sized; j_call: TRBJ1-5; v_call: TRBV28; d_call: .; cdr3_nt: TGTGCCAGCAGTTTGGTGGGCCGGTCTCAGCCCCAGCATTTT; cdr3_aa: CASSLVGRSQPQHF
clone_size: many; j_call: TRBJ1-2; v_call: TRBV19; d_call: .; cdr3_nt: TGTGCCAGTACTGTGAGGGCCAGTGACTATGGCTACACCTTC; cdr3_aa: CASTVRASDYGYTF
clone_size: many; j_call: TRBJ2-7; v_call: TRBV7-2; d_call: .; cdr3_nt: TGTGCCAGCAGCAAATTCTACGAGCAGTACTTC; cdr3_aa: CASSKFYEQYF
clone_size: many; j_call: TRBJ1-1; v_call: TRBV4-2; d_call: .; cdr3_nt: TGTGCCAGCAGCCCTGAAAACGCGTGGACTGAAGCTTTCTTT; cdr3_aa: CASSPENAWTEAFF
clone_size: medium-sized; j_call: TRBJ2-5; v_call: TRBV4-2; d_call: .; cdr3_nt: TGTGCCAGCAGCCAAGTCCAGGGGGAGACCCAGTACTTC; cdr3_aa: CASSQVQGETQYF
clone_size: few; j_call: TRBJ2-6; v_call: TRBV20-1; d_call: .; cdr3_nt: TGCAGTGCTAGAGATCAGAAGGACCTCGTCGCCCTGACTGGGGCCAACGTCCTGACTTTC; cdr3_aa: CSARDQKDLVALTGANVLTF
clone_size: many; j_call: TRBJ2-2; v_call: TRBV10-3; d_call: TRBD1; cdr3_nt: TGTGCCATCAGTGTTTCGGGACAGCGCAACACCGGGGAGCTGTTTTTT; cdr3_aa: CAISVSGQRNTGELFF
clone_size: many; j_call: TRBJ1-5; v_call: TRBV4-3; d_call: .; cdr3_nt: TGCGCCAGCAGCCAAGATCAAAATAGCAATCAGCCCCAGCATTTT; cdr3_aa: CASSQDQNSNQPQHF
clone_size: many; j_call: TRBJ1-1; v_call: TRBV3-1; d_call: .; cdr3_nt: TGTGCCAGCAGCCAAGGAGTCGACTGGTGGGCTTTCTTT; cdr3_aa: CASSQGVDWWAFF
clone_size: medium-sized; j_call: TRBJ1-2; v_call: TRBV2; d_call: TRBD1; cdr3_nt: TGTGCCAGCCGGGACAGTGGCTACACCTTC; cdr3_aa: CASRDSGYTF
clone_size: many; j_call: TRBJ1-5; v_call: TRBV7-2; d_call: .; cdr3_nt: TGTGCCAGCAGCTCATCCTACAATCAGCCCCAGCATTTT; cdr3_aa: CASSSSYNQPQHF
clone_size: medium-sized; j_call: TRBJ1-1; v_call: TRBV3-1; d_call: .; cdr3_nt: TGTGCCAGCAGCCAAGAGTTCGGGAACACTGAAGCTTTCTTT; cdr3_aa: CASSQEFGNTEAFF